A single T cell receptor (beta chain) is shown here with its context. These data come from a study of blood T cell repertoires in COVID-19. In the study overall: T cells, B-cell-depleted T cells, or PBMCs provided the cDNA or gDNA that served as material.

Germline V gene lookup returns CDR1 LGHNA and CDR2 YNFKEQ. Trimming took 2 bases from V and 1 from J, leaving 17 bases between them. CDR3 size: 17 residues. Authors' analysis steps: The assay estimated nucleated cells by amplifying reference gene primers. The protocol was immunoSEQ multiplex PCR, while the TCRdb copy is restricted to in-frame clones and leaves out a portion. V and J calls and clone size are as listed in that table; D and trimming were resolved from the DNA. Of over 50,000 clones listed, roughly 71% are singletons. Sequencing was done on a sample of peripheral blood. The rearrangement joins TRBV4-2 to TRBJ1-1; D is undetermined. This clonotype was obtained from a woman aged 45-60 years with active or convalescent COVID-19. The CDR3 bases are TGTGCCAGCAGCCAAAACTCCGACATTCCCAGGAACACTGAAGCTTTCTTT. Its protein is CASSQNSDIPRNTEAFF.